What follows describes a single T cell receptor beta chain. Its antigen remains unidentified. This specimen comes from a study of T-cell reconstitution after alpha-beta-depleted transplantation in children. Preparation of the TCRbeta library used unique molecular identifiers. TCRdb called the PCR reads again in MiXCR, with one record for every CDR3 protein. The sample holds 440,000 or so distinct CDR3 sequences, 43% seen once. The J segment lost 4 bases and the V segment lost 2 bases, leaving 6 bases of the junction unmatched. The CDR3 spans 16 residues. Germline V gene lookup returns CDR1 SEHNR and CDR2 FQNEAQ (reference sequence). Study-wide results and caveats: The main origin of T-cell counts and diversity one year after transplant was newly produced T cells. Surviving recipient T cells and thymic progenitors produced the high day-60 TCRbeta diversity seen in some patients. Expanded clones from the graft, numbering several hundred, reportedly supplied alpha-beta T cells about two months after transplant.

This chain joins TRBV7-9 and TRBJ2-2; 8 bases match TRBD2. The input for sequencing was PBMCs, taken before TCRalphabeta/CD19-depleted stem cell transplant. The clonotype was recovered from a girl aged 2-10 years with aplastic anemia, due to receive a stem cell transplant. CDR3 protein: CASSLTREAGTGELFF. The CDR3 nucleotides are TGTGCCAGCAGCTTAACGCGGGAGGCTGGCACCGGGGAGCTGTTTTTT.